Listed below are T cell receptor beta chains from one sample, sequenced in a study of T cells in Graves' hyperthyroidism and ophthalmopathy. TCRdb independently ran MiXCR on the multiplex PCR reads; one entry per CDR3 protein. This sample has under 550,000 distinct CDR3 sequences, with roughly 15% found just once. Sequencing was performed on blood. These TCRs come from a woman aged 18-29 years with Graves' hyperthyroidism. Both conserved end residues are part of each CDR3. D genes are given only for firm matches. Some rows have no size entry. The others give once, few or many, or a class for an expanded clone.

>.|TRBV7-9|many|TRBJ2-1
TGTGCCAGCAGCTTAGTGGACGGACCGCATCGTTTTGAGCAGTTCTTC
CASSLVDGPHRFEQFF
>TRBD1|TRBV11-2|many|TRBJ1-2
TGTGCCAGCAGCCCGACCTCGGGACAGTTCTATGGCTACACCTTC
CASSPTSGQFYGYTF
>.|TRBV11-2|.|TRBJ2-3
TGTGCCAGCAGCTGGGACCCTACGGCGGGAACGCAGTATTTT
CASSWDPTAGTQYF
>TRBD2|TRBV10-3|few|TRBJ2-2
TGTGCCATATCTAGCCAGCAAGCGGGGGCTGCCGGGGAGCTGTTTTTT
CAISSQQAGAAGELFF
>.|TRBV18|few|TRBJ2-2
TGTGCCAGCTCACCACTGGCAGCGGAGTCCACCGGGGAGCTGTTTTTT
CASSPLAAESTGELFF
>.|TRBV2|.|TRBJ2-1
TGTGCCAGCAGTCTTGGGTATGGAGCGGATGAGCAGTTCTTC
CASSLGYGADEQFF
>.|TRBV30|.|TRBJ2-7
TGTGCCTGGAGTGGGGGACCTTACGAGCAGTACTTC
CAWSGGPYEQYF
>.|TRBV6-1|few|TRBJ1-2
TGTGCCAGCAGTCCGGGGGCTACTTATGGCTACACCTTC
CASSPGATYGYTF
>.|TRBV20-1|many|TRBJ2-5
TGCAGTGCTAGAGAGGCAGAGACCCAGTACTTC
CSAREAETQYF
>TRBD1|TRBV3-1|many|TRBJ2-3
TGTGCCAGCAGCGGAGGACAGGCCCCAGATACGCAGTATTTT
CASSGGQAPDTQYF
>.|TRBV25-1|.|TRBJ2-2
TGTGCCAGCAGTGACGTCCGGACACCGAACACCGGGGAGCTGTTTTTT
CASSDVRTPNTGELFF
>.|TRBV6-1|many|TRBJ1-5
TGTGCCAGCAGCCGTGAACGTGGGGGGGCTAACAATCAGCCCCAGCATTTT
CASSRERGGANNQPQHF
>.|TRBV5-1|.|TRBJ2-1
TGCGCCAGCAGCTTGTTTTCCTCCTACAATGAGCAGTTCTTC
CASSLFSSYNEQFF
>.|TRBV15|many|TRBJ1-1
TGTGCCACCAGCAAAGTGTGGGGGGACACTGAAGCTTTCTTT
CATSKVWGDTEAFF
>.|TRBV3-1|.|TRBJ2-4
TGTGCCAGCAGCCGACAGGGGAGGGTGGACATTCAGTACTTC
CASSRQGRVDIQYF
>.|TRBV7-8|many|TRBJ1-1
TGTGCCAGCAGCTTCCAAGGCAGCCACACTGAAGCTTTCTTT
CASSFQGSHTEAFF
>.|TRBV29-1|few|TRBJ1-2
TGCAGCGTTGAGGGGAGGGGCGTCGGGGGCTACACCTTC
CSVEGRGVGGYTF
>.|TRBV6-1|many|TRBJ1-2
TGTGCCAGCAGACCCCCGCGAGAGTCGAATGGCTACACCTTC
CASRPPRESNGYTF
>.|TRBV19|few|TRBJ1-5
TGTGCCAGTAGTGTCAATCAGGGTCGGAACGGCAATCAGCCCCAGCATTTT
CASSVNQGRNGNQPQHF
>TRBD1|TRBV27|many|TRBJ1-6
TGTGCCAGCAGACTGGGACAGTCGAATTCACCCCTCCACTTT
CASRLGQSNSPLHF
>.|TRBV19|few|TRBJ2-7
TGTGCCAGTAGTCAAGACGGCTTTTCAGGCGAGCAGTACTTC
CASSQDGFSGEQYF
>.|TRBV7-9|.|TRBJ1-5
TGTGCCAGCAGCCCTAGGATCCCGCGAGCGGGTCAGCCCCAGCATTTT
CASSPRIPRAGQPQHF
>.|TRBV6-1|many|TRBJ1-2
TGTGCCAGCAGGCCTGGTTACTCTAACTATGGCTACACCTTC
CASRPGYSNYGYTF
>.|TRBV5-1|many|TRBJ2-1
TGCGCCAGCAGCTTGCGCGAGAATGAGCAGTTCTTC
CASSLRENEQFF
>.|TRBV6-2/TRBV6-3|many|TRBJ2-1
TGTGCCAGCAGTTCTCCGGGGGCTGTACAGTTCTTC
CASSSPGAVQFF
>.|TRBV11-3|many|TRBJ2-1
TGTGCCAGCAGCTTAGAGTGGCAGGGGATAAATGAGCAGTTCTTC
CASSLEWQGINEQFF
>.|TRBV6-1|few|TRBJ1-6
TGTGCCAGCAGTCCCGGGGACGGGAGCTCCTATAATTCACCCCTCCACTTT
CASSPGDGSSYNSPLHF
>TRBD2|TRBV2|many|TRBJ2-1
TGTGCCAGCAGGGGGACTAGCGGGAGACTTAACAATGAGCAGTTCTTC
CASRGTSGRLNNEQFF
>.|TRBV7-2|.|TRBJ1-6
TGTGCCAGCAGCCCGATCGGGACTTCTCTACCCCACTTT
CASSPIGTSLPHF
>.|TRBV5-1|many|TRBJ2-7
TGCGCCAGCAGCTTGGGGTCAGAACCCTACGAGCAGTACTTC
CASSLGSEPYEQYF
>TRBD1|TRBV27|.|TRBJ1-6
TGTGCCAGCAGTCCGCAGGGGGAGCTTTATTCACCCCTCCACTTT
CASSPQGELYSPLHF
>.|TRBV5-1|.|TRBJ2-7
TGCGCCAGCAGCGTGGACAATTTCTCCTACGAGCAGTACTTC
CASSVDNFSYEQYF
>.|TRBV4-1|.|TRBJ2-1
TGCGCCAGCAGCCCCGTGGGTCCCAGAAACAATGAGCAGTTCTTC
CASSPVGPRNNEQFF
>.|TRBV6-2/TRBV6-3|many|TRBJ1-1
TGTGCCAGCAGCCACCCGGCTCAGGGTTGGAAAGGCACTGAAGCTTTCTTT
CASSHPAQGWKGTEAFF
>TRBD2|TRBV27|many|TRBJ2-3
TGTGCCAGCAGTTCTCCCCGCGGGAGGACAAGCACAGATACGCAGTATTTT
CASSSPRGRTSTDTQYF
>TRBD2|TRBV24-1|few|TRBJ2-1
TGTGCCACCAGTGATCCGAGGACTAGCGGGAGGGATGAGCAGTTCTTC
CATSDPRTSGRDEQFF
>TRBD1|TRBV3-1|.|TRBJ1-3
TGTGCCAGCAGCTCCCGGGACAGGGGAGTGAGGAACACCATATATTTT
CASSSRDRGVRNTIYF
>.|TRBV5-1|.|TRBJ2-3
TGCGCCAGCAGCAGGGTGGGCAGTGAAGGGGATACGCAGTATTTT
CASSRVGSEGDTQYF
>TRBD1|TRBV15|.|TRBJ1-4
TGTGCCACAGGACAGGGGTCATTTGCTAATGAAAAACTGTTTTTT
CATGQGSFANEKLFF
>TRBD1|TRBV20-1|many|TRBJ2-1
TGCAGTGCTCAGAGGGACAGGGGATGGGACAATGAGCAGTTCTTC
CSAQRDRGWDNEQFF
>.|TRBV29-1|few|TRBJ2-7
TGCAGCGTTGGTCTTCAGGCCCCCTCTGAGCAGTACTTC
CSVGLQAPSEQYF
>.|TRBV7-3|many|TRBJ2-5
TGTGCCAGCAGCTTAAGGGACGGGACCCAGTACTTC
CASSLRDGTQYF
>.|TRBV28|few|TRBJ2-7
TGTGCCAGCAGTCCCCCCGGGCTCTACGAGCAGTACTTC
CASSPPGLYEQYF
>.|TRBV28|many|TRBJ2-3
TGTGCCAGCACCCCCCCCGCCGGTCTTGTCCACACAGATACGCAGTATTTT
CASTPPAGLVHTDTQYF
>.|TRBV30|many|TRBJ2-5
TGTGCCTGGAGTGTACTCACGGCGGAGACCCAGTACTTC
CAWSVLTAETQYF
>.|TRBV27|many|TRBJ1-2
TGCGCCAGCAGCCTCAGCGGGAACTATGGCTACACCTTC
CASSLSGNYGYTF
>TRBD1|TRBV14|.|TRBJ2-1
TGTGCCAGCAGCGCCGCCGGGACAGCGATACACAATGAGCAGTTCTTC
CASSAAGTAIHNEQFF
>.|TRBV4-2|once|TRBJ2-2
TGTGCCAGCAGCCAAGATCCCCAGGGTACGGTCACCGGGGAGCTGTTTTTT
CASSQDPQGTVTGELFF
>.|TRBV6-1|.|TRBJ1-1
TGTGCCAGCAGTGAACGGGCAGGGCCGAACACTGAAGCTTTCTTT
CASSERAGPNTEAFF